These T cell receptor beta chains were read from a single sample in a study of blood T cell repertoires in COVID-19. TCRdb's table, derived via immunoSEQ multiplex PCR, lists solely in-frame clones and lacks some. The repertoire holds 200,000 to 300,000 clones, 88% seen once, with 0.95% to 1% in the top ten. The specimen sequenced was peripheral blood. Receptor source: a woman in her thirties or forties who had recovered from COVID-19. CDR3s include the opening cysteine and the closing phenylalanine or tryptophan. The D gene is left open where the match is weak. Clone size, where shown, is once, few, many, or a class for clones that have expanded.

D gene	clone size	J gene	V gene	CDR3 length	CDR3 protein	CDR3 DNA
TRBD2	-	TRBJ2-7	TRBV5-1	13	CASRRERSYEQYF	TGCGCCAGCCGGCGGGAGCGCTCCTACGAGCAGTACTTC
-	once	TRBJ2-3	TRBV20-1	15	CSASEGTSFADTQYF	TGCAGTGCTAGTGAGGGAACTAGCTTCGCAGATACGCAGTATTTT
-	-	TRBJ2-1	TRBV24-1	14	CATSDPARGNEQFF	TGTGCCACCAGTGACCCTGCTAGGGGTAATGAGCAGTTCTTC
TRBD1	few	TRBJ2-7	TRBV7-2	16	CASSSYPGQGIYEQYF	TGTGCCAGCAGCTCATATCCGGGACAGGGGATCTACGAGCAGTACTTC
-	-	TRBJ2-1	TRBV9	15	CASSVGRGAGNEQFF	TGTGCCAGCAGCGTAGGTCGGGGCGCGGGGAATGAGCAGTTCTTC
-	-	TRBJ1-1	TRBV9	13	CASREIQGVEAFF	TGTGCCAGCAGAGAAATACAGGGAGTTGAAGCTTTCTTT
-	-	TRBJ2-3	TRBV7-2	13	CATKHASTDTQYF	TGTGCCACCAAACACGCTAGCACAGATACGCAGTATTTT
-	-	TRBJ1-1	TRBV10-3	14	CAISARDTNTEAFF	TGTGCCATCAGTGCCCGAGACACGAACACTGAAGCTTTCTTT
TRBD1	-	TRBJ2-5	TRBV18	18	CASSPPLGRPGGVETQYF	TGTGCCAGCTCACCACCGTTGGGTCGCCCAGGGGGCGTCGAGACCCAGTACTTC
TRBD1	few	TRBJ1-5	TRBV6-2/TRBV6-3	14	CASSRTGGGQPQHF	TGTGCCAGCAGCAGGACAGGGGGCGGTCAGCCCCAGCATTTT
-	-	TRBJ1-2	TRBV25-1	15	CASSEWGGEGYGYTF	TGTGCCAGCAGTGAATGGGGGGGAGAAGGCTATGGCTACACCTTC
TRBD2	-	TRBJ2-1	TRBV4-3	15	CASSQTSGRGNEQFF	TGCGCCAGCAGCCAAACTAGCGGGAGAGGCAATGAGCAGTTCTTC
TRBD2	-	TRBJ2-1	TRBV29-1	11	CSATSPGEQFF	TGCAGCGCGACTAGCCCCGGTGAGCAGTTCTTC
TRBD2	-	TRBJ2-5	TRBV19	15	CASSIGLAGPETQYF	TGTGCCAGTAGTATAGGACTAGCGGGACCGGAGACCCAGTACTTC
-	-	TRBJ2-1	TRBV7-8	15	CASSLATGTYNEQFF	TGTGCCAGCAGCTTAGCCACGGGGACCTACAATGAGCAGTTCTTC
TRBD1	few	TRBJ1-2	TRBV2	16	CASSEALQGINYGYTF	TGTGCCAGCAGTGAAGCTCTACAGGGGATTAACTATGGCTACACCTTC
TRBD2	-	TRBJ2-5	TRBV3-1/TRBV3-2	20	CASSPPYLTSGRASRETQYF	TGTGCCAGCAGCCCCCCTTATCTGACTAGCGGGAGGGCCTCACGAGAGACCCAGTACTTC
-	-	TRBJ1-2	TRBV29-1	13	CSVEFTSNYGYTF	TGCAGCGTTGAATTCACTTCCAACTATGGCTACACCTTC
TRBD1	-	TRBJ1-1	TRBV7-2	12	CASSTRTGEAFF	TGTGCCAGCAGCACTCGGACAGGGGAGGCTTTCTTT
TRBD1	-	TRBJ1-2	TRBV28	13	CASRRDSLGGYTF	TGTGCCAGCCGAAGGGACAGCCTGGGGGGCTACACCTTC
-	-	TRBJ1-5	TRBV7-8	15	CASTAPGGGNQPQHF	TGTGCCAGCACCGCCCCCGGGGGAGGCAATCAGCCCCAGCATTTT
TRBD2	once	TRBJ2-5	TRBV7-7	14	CASSMSGTGETQYF	TGTGCCAGCAGCATGAGCGGGACCGGAGAGACCCAGTACTTC
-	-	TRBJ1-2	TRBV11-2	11	CASQRGAGYTF	TGTGCCAGCCAACGGGGGGCGGGCTACACCTTC
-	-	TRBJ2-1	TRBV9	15	CASSPPGRGYNEQFF	TGTGCCAGCAGCCCCCCAGGTAGGGGGTACAATGAGCAGTTCTTC
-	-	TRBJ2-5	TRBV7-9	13	CASSLTQGETQYF	TGTGCCAGCAGCTTGACCCAGGGAGAGACCCAGTACTTC
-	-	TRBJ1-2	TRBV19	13	CASQDGLGYGYTF	TGTGCCAGCCAGGATGGCCTCGGCTATGGCTACACCTTC
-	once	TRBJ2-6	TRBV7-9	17	CASSLVAAISGANVLTF	TGTGCCAGCAGCTTAGTTGCAGCGATCTCTGGGGCCAACGTCCTGACTTTC
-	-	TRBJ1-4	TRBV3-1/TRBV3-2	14	CASSQRGGNEKLFF	TGTGCCAGCAGCCAGCGGGGGGGGAACGAAAAACTGTTTTTT
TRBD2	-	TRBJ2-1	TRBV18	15	CASSPPGLAVDEQFF	TGTGCCAGCTCACCCCCGGGACTAGCGGTCGATGAGCAGTTCTTC
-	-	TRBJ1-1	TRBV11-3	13	CASSPGPSTEAFF	TGTGCCAGCAGCCCAGGGCCGAGCACTGAAGCTTTCTTT
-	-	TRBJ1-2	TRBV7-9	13	CASSLEHHYGYTF	TGTGCCAGCAGCTTAGAACACCACTATGGCTACACCTTC
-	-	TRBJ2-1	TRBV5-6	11	CASSFFDEQFF	TGTGCCAGCAGCTTTTTCGATGAGCAGTTCTTC
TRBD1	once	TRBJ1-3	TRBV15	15	CATSRRDRAGNTIYF	TGTGCCACCAGCAGACGAGACAGGGCTGGAAACACCATATATTTT